This passage covers 26 T cell receptor beta chains from one sample sequenced in a study of blood T cell repertoires in COVID-19. Clones were sequenced by immunoSEQ multiplex PCR, and TCRdb holds only the in-frame ones, with some missing. The data contain about 150,000 clones, 70% to 85% of them seen just once; the ten biggest clones take up approximately 11%. Sequencing was done on a sample of peripheral blood. The source is a man in his fifties or sixties who had recovered from COVID-19.

The chain has TRBV7-2 and TRBJ2-2; no firm D call. Germline V gene sequence: CDR1 SGHTA, CDR2 FQGNSA. The CDR3 contains 17 residues. Trimming stripped 0 bases from V and 5 bases from J, with 16 bases between. CDR3 DNA sequence: TGTGCCAGCAGCTTAGCGCTAACGGCCACGGAGACCGGGGAGCTGTTTTTT. Translating gives CASSLALTATETGELFF.

This clone appeared many times. The DNA of the CDR3 is TGTGCCAGCAGTGAATTGGCGGACTCCTCCTACGAGCAGTACTTC. This translates into CASSELADSSYEQYF. The chain carries TRBV6-1 and TRBJ2-7; D perhaps matches TRBD2 (5 bases). Germline V gene data show CDR1 as MNHNS and CDR2 as SASEGT. Trimming removed 2 bases at V and 0 bases at J, with 11 bases between. This CDR3 is built from 15 residues.

This chain uses TRBV27 with TRBJ1-5, with a possible D match to TRBD1 (6 bases). Deletions cut 4 bases from V and 5 bases from J, with 9 bases between. Germline V gives CDR1 MNHEY, CDR2 SMNVEV (reference sequence). The CDR3 totals 13 residues. Here the CDR3 reads CASSWTVDQPQHF. The CDR3 nucleotides read TGTGCCAGCAGTTGGACAGTCGATCAGCCCCAGCATTTT.

In its sample, this clone was seen a few times. J is TRBJ1-5 and V is TRBV19, with 9 bases matching TRBD1. Germline assignment: CDR1 LNHDA and CDR2 SQIVND (reference sequence). With 6 bases clipped from V and 6 bases from J, the junction kept 6 bases outside the gene matches. The CDR3 spans 14 residues. The CDR3 sequence is CASRNRGLGQPQHF. CDR3 bases: TGTGCCAGTAGGAACAGGGGGCTAGGTCAGCCCCAGCATTTT.

This clone was observed a few times. J is TRBJ1-2 and V is TRBV9, with D possibly matching TRBD1 (6 bases). Between the trimmed V and J ends, which lost 0 bases and 4 bases, there was a span of 13 bases. The length of the CDR3 is 15 residues. In germline, CDR1 is SGDLS, CDR2 YYNGEE. The CDR3 here is CASSVDGKGVYGYTF. The CDR3, as DNA: TGTGCCAGCAGCGTAGATGGGAAGGGGGTCTATGGCTACACCTTC.

The chain combines TRBV5-5 with TRBJ1-4; a weak D match, TRBD1 (6 bases). CDR1 and CDR2 (germline): SGHKS, YYEKEE (reference sequence). Trimming removed 1 base at V and 8 bases at J, with 15 bases between. This CDR3 region has 15 residues. The CDR3 nucleotides read TGTGCCAGCAGCTTGATAACAGGGATGTCGGAAAAACTGTTTTTT. This sequence encodes CASSLITGMSEKLFF.

This clone came up a few times. This chain's CDR3 is CASSVGGGRDEQFF. For the CDR3, the DNA is TGTGCCAGCAGTGTAGGCGGGGGCCGGGATGAGCAGTTCTTC. The chain combines TRBV2 with TRBJ2-1; TRBD2 might be the D (7 bases). Germline V CDR1 and CDR2: SNHLY, FYNNEI. Trimming cost V 4 bases and J 8 bases, with 15 bases left between them. This CDR3 is 14 amino acids long.

V usage is TRBV28 and J usage is TRBJ1-6; D is uncertain. The germline V gene has CDR1 MDHEN and CDR2 SYDVKM. V shed 4 bases and J shed 1 base, with 14 bases lying between them. This CDR3 has 17 amino acids. The CDR3 DNA is TGTGCCAGCAGTTCCACAGCTATAAGGTCCTATAATTCACCCCTCCACTTT. As protein: CASSSTAIRSYNSPLHF.

The chain has TRBV4-3 and TRBJ2-7; 12 bases are shared with TRBD2. The trim removed 1 base at V and 3 bases at J, leaving 1 base unmatched. The CDR3 has 15 residues. Germline loops: CDR1 LGHNA, CDR2 YSLEER. In nucleotides, the CDR3 is TGCGCCAGCAGCCAAGGACTAGCGGGAGTCTACGAGCAGTACTTC. It is translated as CASSQGLAGVYEQYF.

This rearrangement joins TRBV5-4 to TRBJ1-6, with unresolved D. The CDR3 runs 16 residues. Germline CDR1 SGHNT, CDR2 YYREEE (reference sequence). Trimming stripped 2 bases from V and 6 bases from J, with 15 bases between. Written as DNA, the CDR3 is TGTGCCAGCAGCTTCGGAGGTGAAGGGCCTAATTCACCCCTCCACTTT. It encodes CASSFGGEGPNSPLHF.

This clone was observed a handful of times. CDR3 DNA sequence: TGTGCCAGCAGCGTACCCTCTAGCGTTGAGCAGTTCTTC. This encodes CASSVPSSVEQFF. The chain has TRBV9 and TRBJ2-1, with D possibly being TRBD2 (6 bases). This CDR3 comprises 13 residues. V was trimmed by 1 base and J by 9 bases, leaving 11 bases between them. The germline CDR1 and CDR2 sequences are SGDLS and YYNGEE.

The chain carries TRBV10-3 and TRBJ2-1; 10 nucleotides align to TRBD2. CDR3 length: 15 residues. Germline loops: CDR1 ENHRY, CDR2 SYGVKD. The V gene end was trimmed by 4 bases and the J gene end by 4 bases; junction bases not matched to a gene: 4. CDR3 sequence: CAISVETSGYNEQFF. DNA of the CDR3: TGTGCCATCAGTGTAGAGACTAGCGGGTACAATGAGCAGTTCTTC.

The chain has TRBV18 and TRBJ1-5; D remains ambiguous. The CDR3 is 13 residues long. V lost 1 base, J lost 8 bases, and 9 bases lay in between. In germline, CDR1 is KGHSH, CDR2 LQKENI. CDR3 bases: TGTGCCAGCTCACCACGGGAGCAGGAGCCCCAGCATTTT. It translates to CASSPREQEPQHF.

This clone was seen more than once but under ten times. CDR3 nucleotide sequence: TGTGCCAGCAGTAAGGACAGGGGTTATCAGCCCCAGCATTTT. Amino acids: CASSKDRGYQPQHF. The chain combines TRBV2 with TRBJ1-5; 9 bases fit TRBD1. Looked up from germline, CDR1 is SNHLY and CDR2 is FYNNEI. The CDR3 is 14 amino acids. The J segment lost 5 bases and the V segment lost 5 bases, leaving 4 bases of the junction unmatched.

This clone was seen a single time. The genes are TRBV19 and TRBJ1-1; D perhaps matches TRBD1 (5 bases). V was shortened by 1 base and J by 7 bases, with 10 bases between the two germline ends. Germline lookup yields CDR1 LNHDA and CDR2 SQIVND (reference sequence). The CDR3 extends over 13 amino acids. The CDR3 loop is CASSIGGSDEAFF. CDR3 DNA: TGTGCCAGTAGTATAGGGGGCTCGGATGAAGCTTTCTTT.

The CDR3 loop reads CASSLMVAGGETQYF. In nucleotides, the CDR3 is TGTGCCAGCAGCTTGATGGTGGCAGGTGGTGAGACCCAGTACTTC. The V call is TRBV5-4, the J call TRBJ2-5; unclear D gene. V lost 1 base, J lost 5 bases, and 15 bases lay in between. This CDR3 spans 15 amino acids. Germline values: CDR1 SGHNT, CDR2 YYREEE (reference sequence).

This rearrangement joins TRBV4-3 to TRBJ2-7, with 9 bases aligning to TRBD1. Germline V gene lookup returns CDR1 LGHNA and CDR2 YSLEER. The CDR3 covers 15 residues. J was trimmed by 4 bases and V by 1 base; bases with no gene match: 5. CDR3 residues: CASSQARTGDYEQYF. The CDR3 DNA is TGCGCCAGCAGCCAAGCCAGGACAGGGGATTACGAGCAGTACTTC.

The V gene is TRBV7-2, the J gene TRBJ2-1; TRBD1 matches 7 bases. This CDR3 is 16 amino acids long. The V and J ends lost 1 base and 2 bases, in that order; junction bases with no gene match: 5. CDR1 is SGHTA and CDR2 is FQGNSA in the germline V gene. CDR3 in amino acids: CASSLGGTAAYNEQFF. CDR3 sequence (DNA): TGTGCCAGCAGCTTAGGTGGGACAGCGGCCTACAATGAGCAGTTCTTC. Based on the CDR3 plus reference TRBV7-2 and TRBJ2-1, the full variable domain is GAGVSQSPSNKVTEKGKDVELRCDPISGHTALYWYRQSLGQGLEFLIYFQGNSAPDKSGLPSDRFSAERTGGSVSTLTIQRTQQEDSAVYLCASSLGGTAAYNEQFFGPGTRLTVL.

The chain is built from TRBV6-5 and TRBJ2-1; TRBD1 agrees at 8 bases. V trimming: 0 bases; J trimming: 5 bases; junction bases outside the gene matches: 6. The germline V gene has CDR1 MNHEY and CDR2 SVGAGI. This CDR3 spans 16 amino acids. CDR3 coding DNA: TGTGCCAGCAGTTACTCTGGCAGGGGGCGCAACAATGAGCAGTTCTTC. Translating gives CASSYSGRGRNNEQFF.

In its sample, this clone was seen a few times. The chain joins TRBV7-9 to TRBJ1-2; 8 bases agree with TRBD1. CDR3 length: 14 residues. Germline V lookup: CDR1 SEHNR, CDR2 FQNEAQ (reference sequence). V trimming: 5 bases; J trimming: 4 bases; junction bases outside the gene matches: 6. CDR3: CASSPGQGGYGYTF. As DNA, the CDR3 is TGTGCCAGCAGCCCCGGACAGGGAGGCTATGGCTACACCTTC.

This clone showed up just once. This chain connects TRBV27 to TRBJ2-1, with 11 nucleotides matching TRBD2. Germline CDR1 is MNHEY and CDR2 is SMNVEV (reference sequence). With 3 bases clipped from V and 4 bases from J, the junction kept 5 bases outside the gene matches. The CDR3 contains 16 residues. CDR3 nucleotides: TGTGCCAGCAGTTTTCACGGGACTAGCGGATACAATGAGCAGTTCTTC. Its protein is CASSFHGTSGYNEQFF.

The chain carries TRBV9 and TRBJ2-1, with D possibly TRBD2 on 6 matching bases. CDR1 SGDLS and CDR2 YYNGEE come from the germline V gene. Trimming shortened V by 2 bases and J by 6 bases, and 9 bases separated the two germline ends. This CDR3 has 13 amino acids. This CDR3 reads CASSVRTTNEQFF. In nucleotides, the CDR3 is TGTGCCAGCAGCGTCAGGACTACCAATGAGCAGTTCTTC.

In its sample, this clone was seen many times. V and J are TRBV19 and TRBJ1-2, with 7 positions matching TRBD1. V lost 3 bases and J lost 2; bases outside the gene matches: 12. CDR3 length equals 17 residues. From germline, CDR1 is LNHDA and CDR2 SQIVND (reference sequence). The CDR3 DNA follows: TGTGCCAGTAGTATGCCCGGGACAGCATTGGCCAACTATGGCTACACCTTC. As protein: CASSMPGTALANYGYTF.

The V call is TRBV24-1, the J call TRBJ2-5; 8 nucleotides align to TRBD2. Germline lookup yields CDR1 KGHDR and CDR2 SFDVKD. With 3 bases clipped from V and 4 bases from J, the junction kept 15 bases outside the gene matches. The CDR3 length is 18 residues. CDR3 bases: TGTGCCACCAGTGATCCCGGACTGGCGGGGGGCGAGAGAGAGACCCAGTACTTC. This gives the protein CATSDPGLAGGERETQYF.

V and J are TRBV27 and TRBJ1-6; D is perhaps TRBD1 (6 bases). This CDR3 region has 15 residues. Looked up from germline, CDR1 is MNHEY and CDR2 is SMNVEV (reference sequence). The V end lost 5 bases, the J end lost 10 bases, and 18 bases lay between the germline ends. In nucleotides, the CDR3 is TGTGCCAGCAGTCTCCTCCCACAGGGTGAATCACCCCTCCACTTT. Translated, it gives CASSLLPQGESPLHF.

The chain has TRBV4-1 and TRBJ2-5, with D perhaps TRBD2 (6 bases). Germline loops: CDR1 MGHRA, CDR2 YSYEKL. The CDR3 consists of 13 residues. Trimming cost V 3 bases and J 3 bases, with 8 bases left between them. The CDR3 coding sequence is TGCGCCAGCAGCCACGGGGGAGAAGAGACCCAGTACTTC. It encodes CASSHGGEETQYF.